Detailed here is one T cell receptor beta chain. The target antigen is unknown. The data stem from a study of cytomegalovirus exposure and HLA in healthy donors. Study-wide results and caveats: Per published accounts, TCR beta sequences correctly predicted the HLA-A and HLA-B alleles of most subjects.

This CDR3 contains 14 residues. V was shortened by 6 bases and J by 8 bases, with 19 bases between the two germline ends. Per the germline V gene, CDR1 is MGHDK and CDR2 is SYGVNS. The PCR made use of 60 Vbeta and 13 Jbeta primers. Sequencing used immunoSEQ multiplex PCR; TCRdb keeps in-frame clones, though not all of them. The sample lists roughly 100,000 clones, 10% occurring once. The source of this sequence is a man aged 35-49 years in good health and CMV-seropositive. This chain links TRBV25-1 with TRBJ1-2; D unclear. Material: PBMCs. The CDR3 coding sequence is TGTGCCAGCAGCCTTGTGGGCGCCGGGAACGGCTACACCTTC. This codes for CASSLVGAGNGYTF.